This T cell receptor beta chain appears in the sequencing data of a study of shared clonotypes between healthy human individuals. Sequencing was performed with immunoSEQ multiplex PCR; in TCRdb, only in-frame clones are kept and a portion is missing. The sample shows about 640,000 clones, about two thirds of them seen only once. Losses at the gene ends were 2 bases for V and 8 bases for J; bases not matched to a gene: 9. CDR1 is SGHRS and CDR2 is YFSETQ in the germline V gene. CDR3 length: 15 amino acids. The sequenced sample was memory CD4+ T cells sorted from blood. Stated subset: CD45RA-negative fraction. The rearrangement links TRBV5-1 to TRBJ1-1, with 10 bases lining up with TRBD1. The TCR originated in a woman younger than 45 in good health. The CDR3 protein is CASSLAGTGVGEAFF. The CDR3, as DNA: TGCGCCAGCAGCTTAGCCGGGACAGGGGTCGGGGAAGCTTTCTTT.